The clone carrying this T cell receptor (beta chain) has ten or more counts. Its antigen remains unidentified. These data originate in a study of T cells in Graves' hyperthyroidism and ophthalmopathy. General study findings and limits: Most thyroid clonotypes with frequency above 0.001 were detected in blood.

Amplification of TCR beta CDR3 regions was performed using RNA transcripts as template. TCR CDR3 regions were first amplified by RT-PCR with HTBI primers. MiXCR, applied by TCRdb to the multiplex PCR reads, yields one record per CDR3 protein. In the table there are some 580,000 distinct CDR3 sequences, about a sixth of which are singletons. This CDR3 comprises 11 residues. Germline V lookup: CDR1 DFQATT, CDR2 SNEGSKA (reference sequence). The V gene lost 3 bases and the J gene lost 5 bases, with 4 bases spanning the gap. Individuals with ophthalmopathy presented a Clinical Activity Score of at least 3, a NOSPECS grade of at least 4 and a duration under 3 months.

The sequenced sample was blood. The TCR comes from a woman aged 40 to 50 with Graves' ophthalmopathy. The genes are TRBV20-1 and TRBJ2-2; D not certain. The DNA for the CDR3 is TGCAGTGCTAGTGCTACCGGGGAGCTGTTTTTT. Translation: CSASATGELFF.